These 28 T cell receptor beta chains share one sample of origin, sequenced in a study of CD8+CD57+ T cells in acquired aplastic anemia. Genomic DNA served as template for TCR beta VDJ and CDR3 profiling. TCRdb re-called the reads through MiXCR, storing one row per CDR3 protein. The table lists 150,000 to 200,000 distinct CDR3 sequences, roughly 47% of them singletons, with 0.8% to 1.1% in the top ten. The sequenced sample consisted of sorted CD4+, CD8+, or CD8+CD57+ T cells (not recorded which) from PBMCs. The source is a human donor in good health.

This clonotype was found once. The J gene is TRBJ2-1, the V gene TRBV4-1; 11 positions match TRBD1. The CDR3 runs to 14 residues. The V and J ends lost 2 bases and 8 bases, in that order; junction bases with no gene match: 2. The germline V gene encodes CDR1 MGHRA and CDR2 YSYEKL. The CDR3 is CASSQRTGGHEQFF. In nucleotides, the CDR3 is TGCGCCAGCAGCCAAAGGACAGGGGGCCATGAGCAGTTCTTC.

This clonotype was observed a handful of times. The chain joins TRBV27 to TRBJ2-1; 7 bases are shared with TRBD2. Per the germline V gene, CDR1 is MNHEY and CDR2 is SMNVEV (reference sequence). The CDR3 is 14 residues long. With V trimmed by 5 bases and J by 6 bases, 7 bases remained unmatched. CDR3 nucleotides: TGTGCCAGCAGTCCATGGACTAGTCCCAATGAGCAGTTCTTC. Its protein product is CASSPWTSPNEQFF.

This clonotype was counted many times. This chain joins TRBV7-8 and TRBJ1-1; possible D gene TRBD1, 5 bases. The germline V gene has CDR1 SGHVS and CDR2 FQNEAQ. V was pared by 1 base and J by 5 bases, with 11 bases between. CDR3 length: 14 residues. CDR3 coding DNA: TGTGCCAGCAGCTTAGTGGCAGGGCGGACTGAAGCTTTCTTT. It yields the protein CASSLVAGRTEAFF.

This clonotype was counted at least ten times. This chain links TRBV7-8 with TRBJ2-1; 12 bases agree with TRBD2. Unmatched junction bases numbered 11, after V lost 7 bases and J lost 7 bases. The CDR3 is 16 residues long. Germline CDR1 SGHVS, CDR2 FQNEAQ. The CDR3 here is CASTPRLAGESNEQFF. In nucleotides, the CDR3 is TGTGCCAGCACCCCCCGACTAGCGGGGGAATCTAATGAGCAGTTCTTC.

J is TRBJ1-4 and V is TRBV10-3; tentative D call: TRBD1 (5 bases). V lost 6 bases to trimming and J lost 5 bases, with 16 bases between them. In germline, CDR1 is ENHRY, CDR2 SYGVKD. The CDR3 covers 15 residues. The CDR3 loop reads CAIRAGLQYNEKLFF. The CDR3 DNA reads TGTGCCATCAGGGCGGGACTACAATACAATGAAAAACTGTTTTTT.

This clonotype came up many times. V is TRBV9 and J is TRBJ1-1; 7 bases map to TRBD1. V shed 6 bases and J 1 base; nucleotides not matched to a gene: 0. The germline gives CDR1 SGDLS, CDR2 YYNGEE. The CDR3 spans 12 residues. CDR3 amino acids: CASKGANTEAFF. DNA for the CDR3: TGTGCCAGCAAGGGGGCGAACACTGAAGCTTTCTTT.

As concerns this clonotype: The CDR3 does not close with the conserved phenylalanine or tryptophan, likely indicating a read error. Because the CDR3's place on the DNA is in doubt, the DNA is left out and the CDR3 is given as listed by TCRdb. This sequence joins TRBV29-1 and TRBJ2-1; TRBD1, the D gene given by the table, was not confirmed from the DNA. The CDR3 is made up of 9 amino acids, end residues included. Germline V gene lookup returns CDR1 SQVTM and CDR2 ANQGSEA. CDR3 sequence: CSAPGTVNT.

About this clonotype: A much larger clone lies one base from this, so it may be a read error. The chain has TRBV5-6 and TRBJ1-2; unclear D gene. Germline V gene data show CDR1 as SGHDT and CDR2 as YYEEEE. The CDR3 has 15 residues. The CDR3 region is CASSLRTDFPYGNTF. CDR3 bases: TGTGCCAGCAGCTTGCGAACCGACTTTCCCTATGGCAACACCTTC.

A few counts support this clonotype. The chain recombines TRBV7-2 with TRBJ2-3; 7 nucleotides match TRBD2. Trimming took 0 bases from V and 5 from J; bases not matched to a gene: 8. Germline CDR1 is SGHTA and CDR2 is FQGNSA. The CDR3 sequence is 16 residues long. The CDR3 DNA reads TGTGCCAGCAGCTTAGCGTTCGGGGCGGGGGTAGATACGCAGTATTTT. Protein product: CASSLAFGAGVDTQYF.

The chain recombines TRBV20-1 with TRBJ1-6, with a weak D call TRBD1 (5 bases). The V gene's germline CDR1 is DFQATT and CDR2 SNEGSKA (reference sequence). There are 14 residues in the CDR3. V lost 0 bases and J lost 7, with 10 bases in between. CDR3 residues: CSAREGPGNSPLHF. In DNA form, the CDR3 reads TGCAGTGCTAGAGAGGGACCGGGGAATTCACCCCTCCACTTT.

This clonotype was counted ten times or more. The chain recombines TRBV5-1 with TRBJ2-7; TRBD1 matches 8 bases. Per the germline V gene, CDR1 is SGHRS and CDR2 is YFSETQ. The CDR3 spans 17 residues. The junction had 8 bases not matched to a gene; V was cut back by 0 bases and J by 0 bases. CDR3 nucleotide sequence: TGCGCCAGCAGCTTGGCCCCCCGACAGGGGAACTCCTACGAGCAGTACTTC. Translated, it gives CASSLAPRQGNSYEQYF.

The sample holds a few counts of this clonotype. A much larger clone is a single base away; this may be a read error. The genes are TRBV4-1 and TRBJ2-7; 11 bases match TRBD1. The length of the CDR3 is 16 residues. CDR1 and CDR2 (germline): MGHRA, YSYEKL. CDR3 nucleotide sequence: TGCGCCAGCAGCTCCGCTATGGGGACAGGGGGAATCGAGCAGTGCTTC. Translated, it gives CASSSAMGTGGIEQCF.

A note on this clonotype: Germline is not matched at one junction end, which may reflect a read error. This chain joins TRBV25-1 and TRBJ2-1; TRBD2 aligns across 8 bases. This CDR3 has 17 amino acids. Germline loops: CDR1 MGHDK, CDR2 SYGVNS. The CDR3 sequence is CASSESAGGTPYNGQFF. The DNA of the CDR3 is TGTGCCAGCAGTGAATCGGCGGGAGGAACACCCTACAATGGGCAGTTCTTC.

This clonotype was counted ten times or more. V usage is TRBV7-2 and J usage is TRBJ1-1; D gene ambiguous. Germline CDR1 reads SGHTA; CDR2 reads FQGNSA. The CDR3 is 13 residues long. Trimming cost V 1 base and J 5 bases, with 8 bases left between them. The CDR3 bases are TGTGCCAGCAGCTTAGGACTAGGGACTGAAGCTTTCTTT. It encodes CASSLGLGTEAFF.

This clonotype was counted ten times or more. The gene calls are TRBV2 and TRBJ1-1; 7 nucleotides align to TRBD1. After removal of 5 bases from V and 8 bases from J, the junction contained 8 bases not matched to a gene. The CDR3 is 13 amino acids. From germline, CDR1 is SNHLY and CDR2 FYNNEI. CDR3 protein: CASSSPGQSEAFF. The CDR3 region has the DNA TGTGCCAGCAGTTCCCCGGGACAGTCCGAAGCTTTCTTT. The full variable domain, in which reference TRBV2 and TRBJ1-1 provide the parts outside the CDR3, is EPEVTQTPSHQVTQMGQEVILRCVPISNHLYFYWYRQILGQKVEFLVSFYNNEISEKSEIFDDQFSVERPDGSNFTLKIRSTKLEDSAMYFCASSSPGQSEAFFGQGTRLTVV.

This clonotype appeared once. The rearrangement uses TRBV2 and TRBJ2-5; 7 bases match TRBD2. Trimming cost V 3 bases and J 2 bases; bases outside gene matches: 9. CDR3 size: 16 residues. CDR1 SNHLY and CDR2 FYNNEI come from the germline V gene. Written as DNA, the CDR3 is TGTGCCAGCAGTGAGTTGTCGGGGAGGGGTCAAGAGACCCAGTACTTC. Its protein is CASSELSGRGQETQYF.

This clonotype has a count of ten or more. The V gene is TRBV5-6, the J gene TRBJ2-3; D ambiguous. The CDR3 is 13 amino acids. The V gene's germline CDR1 is SGHDT and CDR2 YYEEEE. With 4 bases removed from V and 3 bases from J, the gap between germline ends came to 9 bases. The CDR3 sequence: CASSRVSTDTQYF. CDR3 DNA sequence: TGTGCCAGCAGCCGCGTGAGTACAGATACGCAGTATTTT.

The chain recombines TRBV7-2 with TRBJ1-1; a weak D match, TRBD1 (6 bases). V lost 8 bases to trimming and J lost 11 bases, with 15 bases between them. CDR3 length equals 11 residues. Germline V lookup: CDR1 SGHTA, CDR2 FQGNSA. The CDR3 nucleotides read TGTGCCAGCGGGGGCAGGGATTCGGCTTTCTTT. This sequence encodes CASGGRDSAFF.

The table lists this clonotype with many counts. This sequence joins TRBV9 and TRBJ1-4; the D gene is possibly TRBD1 (6 bases). Trimming took 0 bases from V and 7 from J, leaving 13 bases between them. Germline values: CDR1 SGDLS, CDR2 YYNGEE. The CDR3 has 15 residues. CDR3 nucleotides: TGTGCCAGCAGCGTAGCTGAGGGGGGCCGTGAAAAACTGTTTTTT. Its protein product is CASSVAEGGREKLFF.

The chain carries TRBV12-3 or TRBV12-4 and TRBJ1-5, with D hard to call. CDR3 size: 13 residues. Between the trimmed V and J ends, which lost 7 bases and 7 bases, there was a span of 14 bases. In DNA, the CDR3 is TGTGCCAGCACTAACCCAGACCGCCAGCCCCAGCATTTT. This gives the protein CASTNPDRQPQHF.

In regard to this clonotype: Mismatch with germline at one junction end may stem from a read error. The J gene is TRBJ2-3, the V gene TRBV11-1, with D possibly called TRBD1 or TRBD2 (5 bases each). The CDR3 loop spans 14 amino acids. Germline lookup yields CDR1 SGHAT and CDR2 FQDESV (reference sequence). The CDR3 DNA reads as TGCGCCAGCAGCTTAGTGGGGACCACAGATACGCGGTATTTT. Residues: CASSLVGTTDTRYF.

The sample holds one count of this clonotype. The chain joins TRBV2 to TRBJ2-7; a possible D gene is TRBD1 (5 bases). Germline values: CDR1 SNHLY, CDR2 FYNNEI. The CDR3 runs to 13 residues. The V end lost 6 bases, the J end lost 4 bases, and 13 bases lay between the germline ends. CDR3 region: CASRGSGFYEQYF. DNA for the CDR3: TGTGCCAGCAGGGGTTCAGGGTTTTACGAGCAGTACTTC.

This clonotype was seen a handful of times. V gene TRBV19 combines with J gene TRBJ1-1, with D uncertain. This CDR3 contains 13 residues. The V gene lost 3 bases and the J gene lost 1 base, with 6 bases spanning the gap. Germline V gene lookup returns CDR1 LNHDA and CDR2 SQIVND (reference sequence). This CDR3 reads CASSISQNTEAFF. As DNA, the CDR3 is TGTGCCAGTAGTATCTCACAGAACACTGAAGCTTTCTTT.

This clonotype turned up a few times. This chain connects TRBV30 to TRBJ1-5; 7 bases agree with TRBD1. The CDR3 runs to 13 residues. Per the germline V gene, CDR1 is GTSNPN and CDR2 is SVGIG (reference sequence). V trimming: 5 bases; J trimming: 7 bases; junction bases outside the gene matches: 8. CDR3 sequence: CAWGDRLGQPQHF. The CDR3 coding sequence is TGTGCCTGGGGGGACAGATTGGGACAGCCCCAGCATTTT.

This clonotype was seen only a few times. J is TRBJ1-5 and V is TRBV10-1, with 10 bases that match TRBD1. V shed 4 bases and J 0 bases; nucleotides not matched to a gene: 6. Germline V gene sequence: CDR1 WNHNN, CDR2 SYGVQD (reference sequence). This CDR3 spans 17 amino acids. In DNA, the CDR3 is TGCGCCAGCAGTGCGTCGGGACAGGGGCTTAGCAATCAGCCCCAGCATTTT. It encodes CASSASGQGLSNQPQHF.

V is TRBV7-9 and J is TRBJ1-1, with D maybe TRBD1 (6 bases). Germline CDR1 and CDR2: SEHNR and FQNEAQ (reference sequence). V was cut by 4 bases and J by 1 base, with 13 bases left in between. The CDR3 consists of 15 residues. Here the CDR3 DNA reads TGTGCCAGCAGCTCGTCCGACAGGTGGAACACTGAAGCTTTCTTT. As protein: CASSSSDRWNTEAFF.

This clonotype turned up a few times. The rearrangement links TRBV9 to TRBJ2-1; 7 bases agree with TRBD2. The CDR3 consists of 13 residues. The junction had 5 bases not matched to a gene; V was cut back by 3 bases and J by 8 bases. Germline CDR1 is SGDLS and CDR2 is YYNGEE. The CDR3 is CASSGGAGDEQFF. As DNA, the CDR3 is TGTGCCAGCAGCGGCGGGGCGGGAGATGAGCAGTTCTTC.

This clonotype occurred a few times. The V and J genes are TRBV6-1 and TRBJ2-3, with unresolved D. The germline V and J ends were trimmed by 11 bases and 2 bases, with 11 bases remaining between them. There are 12 residues in the CDR3. Germline assignment: CDR1 MNHNS and CDR2 SASEGT. CDR3 bases: TGTGCCTCCCGGGCTACCACAGATACGCAGTATTTT. This translates into CASRATTDTQYF.